This T cell receptor (beta chain) was observed in a study of blood T cell repertoires in COVID-19. Clones were read by immunoSEQ multiplex PCR, and TCRdb kept only the in-frame ones, dropping some. Here the sample spans more than 95,000 clones, about 93% being singletons. With 5 bases clipped from V and 5 bases from J, the junction kept 9 bases outside the gene matches. In germline, CDR1 is MNHEY, CDR2 SMNVEV (reference sequence). The CDR3 covers 17 residues. V and J are TRBV27 and TRBJ1-4, with TRBD1 identical over 12 bases. This TCR was sampled from a man over 45 with COVID-19, enrolled during active disease. The sequencing sample was made of peripheral blood. This CDR3 reads CASSLGTGGGRNEKLFF. CDR3 coding DNA: TGTGCCAGCAGTCTAGGGACAGGGGGCGGGAGGAATGAAAAACTGTTTTTT. The variable domain in full, with the rest retrieved from reference TRBV27 and TRBJ1-4, is EAQVTQNPRYLITVTGKKLTVTCSQNMNHEYMSWYRQDPGLGLRQIYYSMNVEVTDKGDVPEGYKVSRKEKRNFPLILESPSPNQTSLYFCASSLGTGGGRNEKLFFGSGTQLSVL.